These 10 T cell receptor beta chains were all obtained from the same sample, sequenced in a study of shared clonotypes between healthy human individuals. Clones were sequenced by immunoSEQ multiplex PCR, and TCRdb holds only the in-frame ones, with some missing. This table has about 1.5 million clones, 95% to 99% appearing once. The sequencing input was naive CD4+ T cells sorted from blood. Subset described: CD45RA+ positively selected. These receptors were collected from a young man in good health.

This chain uses TRBV2 with TRBJ1-1; 10 bases line up with TRBD1. Germline trimming cut 8 bases from V and 5 bases from J; bases unmatched to any gene: 14. Germline V gives CDR1 SNHLY, CDR2 FYNNEI. The CDR3 is 16 amino acids. CDR3 loop: CASGRDRGRVVTEAFF. DNA of the CDR3: TGTGCCAGCGGGCGAGACAGGGGGCGCGTTGTTACTGAAGCTTTCTTT. The full variable domain, in which reference TRBV2 and TRBJ1-1 provide the parts outside the CDR3, is EPEVTQTPSHQVTQMGQEVILRCVPISNHLYFYWYRQILGQKVEFLVSFYNNEISEKSEIFDDQFSVERPDGSNFTLKIRSTKLEDSAMYFCASGRDRGRVVTEAFFGQGTRLTVV.

CDR3 protein: CASSEESSVGRGQYF. The CDR3 DNA is TGTGCCAGCAGTGAAGAGTCTAGCGTGGGGAGGGGGCAGTACTTC. V and J are TRBV2 and TRBJ2-7, with 7 bases aligning to TRBD2. The CDR3 is made up of 15 amino acids. Germline V lookup: CDR1 SNHLY, CDR2 FYNNEI. V was clipped by 1 base and J by 9 bases; unmatched bases: 12.

The V call is TRBV5-1, the J call TRBJ1-1; no firm D call. Germline values: CDR1 SGHRS, CDR2 YFSETQ. V was pared by 3 bases and J by 0 bases, with 18 bases between. The CDR3 sequence is 17 residues long. CDR3 protein: CASSSSEGSPLNTEAFF. CDR3 DNA: TGCGCCAGCAGCTCTAGTGAGGGCTCGCCCTTGAACACTGAAGCTTTCTTT.

The chain employs TRBV5-5 and TRBJ1-1; no definite D call. V lost 3 bases, J lost 3 bases, and 9 bases lay in between. This CDR3 contains 13 residues. The germline V gene has CDR1 SGHKS and CDR2 YYEKEE (reference sequence). CDR3 in DNA: TGTGCCAGCAGCTACGTATCGGACACTGAAGCTTTCTTT. This gives the protein CASSYVSDTEAFF.

The chain links TRBV6-6 to TRBJ2-1; 8 bases line up with TRBD2. V lost 2 bases to trimming and J lost 14 bases; unmatched junction nucleotides: 5. Germline loops: CDR1 MNHNY, CDR2 SVGAGI (reference sequence). The CDR3 is 12 amino acids. CDR3 in amino acids: CASSYPGLEEFF. CDR3 coding DNA: TGTGCCAGCAGTTACCCGGGACTAGAAGAGTTCTTC.

V gene TRBV5-5 combines with J gene TRBJ2-5; D may be TRBD2 (6 bases). The germline gives CDR1 SGHKS, CDR2 YYEKEE (reference sequence). The CDR3 loop spans 13 amino acids. V was trimmed by 3 bases and J by 1 base, leaving 7 bases between them. The CDR3 coding sequence is TGTGCCAGCAGCTCGGGAGTCCAAGAGACCCAGTACTTC. It encodes CASSSGVQETQYF. Full variable domain (remainder filled in from reference TRBV5-5 and TRBJ2-5): DAGVTQSPTHLIKTRGQQVTLRCSPISGHKSVSWYQQVLGQGPQFIFQYYEKEERGRGNFPDRFSARQFPNYSSELNVNALLLGDSALYLCASSSGVQETQYFGPGTRLLVL.

This chain connects TRBV4-3 to TRBJ2-2; D is possibly TRBD2 (6 bases). Germline-derived CDR1 and CDR2 are LGHNA and YSLEER. The V gene lost 2 bases and the J gene lost 6 bases, with 10 bases spanning the gap. The CDR3 runs to 14 residues. CDR3 sequence (DNA): TGCGCCAGCAGCCAACTAGCGCTCGCCGGGGAGCTGTTTTTT. It codes for CASSQLALAGELFF.

On this clone itself: The junction and the germline gene differ at one end; a read error may be behind it. The chain couples TRBV19 to TRBJ1-5, with D possibly being TRBD1 (6 bases). Per germline, CDR1 LNHDA and CDR2 SQIVND (reference sequence). This CDR3 is 16 amino acids long. DNA for the CDR3: TGTGCCAGTAGTATGTGGGGGGCCGGGAGCACTCAGCCCCAGCATTTT. This encodes CASSMWGAGSTQPQHF. Based on the CDR3 plus reference TRBV19 and TRBJ1-5, the full variable domain is DGGITQSPKYLFRKEGQNVTLSCEQNLNHDAMYWYRQDPGQGLRLIYYSQIVNDFQKGDIAEGYSVSREKKESFPLTVTSAQKNPTAFYLCASSMWGAGSTQPQHFGDGTRLSIL.

Here the CDR3 reads CASSGSGAYYEQFF. CDR3 bases: TGTGCCAGCAGTGGTAGCGGGGCTTACTATGAGCAGTTCTTC. This rearrangement joins TRBV6-5 to TRBJ2-1, with 8 bases matching TRBD2. The CDR3 runs 14 residues. Per the germline V gene, CDR1 is MNHEY and CDR2 is SVGAGI. With 5 bases clipped from V and 8 bases from J, the junction kept 8 bases outside the gene matches.

This clone was observed once. The chain carries TRBV11-2 and TRBJ2-2, with no clear D. Germline-derived CDR1 and CDR2 are SGHAT and FQNNGV. This CDR3 spans 13 amino acids. V dropped 0 bases and J dropped 2 bases, with 1 base sitting between them. The CDR3 loop reads CASSLDNTGELFF. Written as DNA, the CDR3 is TGTGCCAGCAGCTTAGATAACACCGGGGAGCTGTTTTTT.